This T cell receptor beta chain was captured by sequencing in a study of OX40 agonist ivuxolimab in advanced cancers. Study-wide points: Relative to CD4+ cells, CD8+ T cells on average had more expanded clones.

About this clone itself: Its antigen is unknown. Other nucleotide sequences in the sample specify the same CDR3.

The table came from immunoSEQ multiplex PCR; TCRdb's copy has only in-frame clones and leaves some out. This sample has approximately 60,000 clones, with approximately 86% found just once. CDR3 size: 13 residues. Germline assignment: CDR1 PRHDT and CDR2 FYEKMQ (reference sequence). V was pared by 2 bases and J by 1 base, with 5 bases between. The sequencing used CD4+ or CD8+ T cells sorted from blood, collected in a trial of the OX40 agonist ivuxolimab. The TCR sequence derives from an adult with an advanced solid tumor such as melanoma, head and neck, liver or kidney cancer. This chain joins TRBV13 and TRBJ1-1; no clear D gene. The CDR3 protein is CASSLTQNTEAFF. The CDR3 DNA follows: TGTGCCAGCAGCTTAACGCAGAACACTGAAGCTTTCTTT.